There are a few counts of the clone carrying this T cell receptor (beta chain). Other DNA sequences in this sample translate to the same CDR3. The CDR3 consists of 11 residues. Trimming took off 3 bases at V and 5 bases at J, with 4 bases between the two ends. Germline CDR1 reads SGHTA; CDR2 reads FQGNSA. These data come from a study of beta chain features in type 1 diabetes. Every isolated RNA sample was fully reverse transcribed, so sequencing captured expressed TCRB transcripts. The assay was immunoSEQ multiplex PCR, and TCRdb's table has in-frame clones only and misses some. The sample holds roughly 610,000 clones, about 16% seen once.

The genes are TRBV7-2 and TRBJ2-5; D not resolved. This clonotype originated in a man younger than 35 in good health. The sequenced sample consisted of naive CD4+ T cells from blood. As DNA, the CDR3 is TGTGCCAGCAGCTTGTGGGAGACCCAGTACTTC. Translated: CASSLWETQYF.